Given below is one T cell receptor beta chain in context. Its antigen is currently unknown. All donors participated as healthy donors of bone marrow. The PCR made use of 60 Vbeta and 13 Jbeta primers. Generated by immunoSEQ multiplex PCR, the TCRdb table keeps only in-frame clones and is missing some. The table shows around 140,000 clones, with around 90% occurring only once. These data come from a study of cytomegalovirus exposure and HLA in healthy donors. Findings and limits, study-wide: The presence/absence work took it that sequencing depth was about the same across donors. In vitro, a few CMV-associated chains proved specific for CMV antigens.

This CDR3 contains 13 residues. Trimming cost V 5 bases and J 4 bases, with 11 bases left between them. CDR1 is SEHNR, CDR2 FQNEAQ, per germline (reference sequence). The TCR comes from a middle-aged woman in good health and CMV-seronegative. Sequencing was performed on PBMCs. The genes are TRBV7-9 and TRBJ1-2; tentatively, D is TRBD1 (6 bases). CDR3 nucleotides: TGTGCCAGCAGCCCGGACAGCTCCTATGGCTACACCTTC. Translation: CASSPDSSYGYTF.